The 25 T cell receptor beta chains below come from one sample, sequenced in a study of metastatic and nonmetastatic thyroid tumors. MiXCR was used by TCRdb to re-call the PCR reads. The sample lists more than 40,000 clones, under 4% occurring once. Each patient went into thyroid surgery without having received any treatment. Sequencing used blood. All receptors come from a female donor with papillary thyroid cancer or a benign thyroid nodule (not recorded which). Some clones in this sample may be carry-over from other donors' samples.

This clone was counted many times. This rearrangement joins TRBV11-2 to TRBJ2-7; D tentatively reads TRBD1 or TRBD2 (5 bases each). This CDR3 comprises 14 residues. Germline V lookup: CDR1 SGHAT, CDR2 FQNNGV. V was clipped by 5 bases and J by 1 base, with 12 bases between them. The CDR3 DNA reads as TGTGCCAGCAGCGTACGGGACGGATCCTACGAGCAGTACTTC. It codes for CASSVRDGSYEQYF.

This clone occurred a few times. This sequence joins TRBV12-3 or TRBV12-4 and TRBJ2-2; 7 bases align to TRBD2. CDR3 length equals 15 residues. The V and J ends lost 5 bases and 4 bases, in that order; junction bases with no gene match: 7. CDR3 amino acids: CASSTLAYPTGELFF. As DNA, the CDR3 is TGTGCCAGCAGTACACTAGCGTATCCCACCGGGGAGCTGTTTTTT.

This clone turned up a few times. The J gene is TRBJ2-7, the V gene TRBV5-1, with TRBD1 identical over 9 bases. V trimming: 3 bases; J trimming: 3 bases; junction bases outside the gene matches: 7. The germline CDR1 and CDR2 sequences are SGHRS and YFSETQ. The length of the CDR3 is 15 residues. The CDR3 sequence is CASSSSGTGHYEQYF. The CDR3 DNA is TGCGCCAGCAGCTCGTCCGGGACAGGGCACTACGAGCAGTACTTC. Based on the CDR3 plus reference TRBV5-1 and TRBJ2-7, the full variable domain is KAGVTQTPRYLIKTRGQQVTLSCSPISGHRSVSWYQQTPGQGLQFLFEYFSETQRNKGNFPGRFSGRQFSNSRSEMNVSTLELGDSALYLCASSSSGTGHYEQYFGPGTRLTVT.

This chain links TRBV27 with TRBJ2-7; TRBD1 aligns across 12 bases. CDR3 length: 14 amino acids. Germline-derived CDR1 and CDR2 are MNHEY and SMNVEV (reference sequence). J was trimmed by 7 bases and V by 6 bases; bases with no gene match: 7. DNA of the CDR3: TGTGCCAGCAGCCCGGGACAGGGGGCGGGGGAGCAGTACTTC. Translated: CASSPGQGAGEQYF.

This clone was picked up a small number of times. V gene TRBV7-9 combines with J gene TRBJ2-1; 7 bases fit TRBD2. V was clipped by 0 bases and J by 3 bases; unmatched bases: 5. The CDR3 is 16 residues long. Germline V gene sequence: CDR1 SEHNR, CDR2 FQNEAQ (reference sequence). The CDR3 sequence: CASSLAGGTNYNEQFF. In DNA form, the CDR3 reads TGTGCCAGCAGCTTAGCGGGCGGGACTAACTACAATGAGCAGTTCTTC.

This clone was observed at least ten times. The rearrangement links TRBV3-1 to TRBJ1-5, with TRBD1 matching 8 bases. The ends lost 4 bases at V and 4 bases at J; junction bases unmatched: 6. The CDR3 spans 15 residues. Germline V lookup: CDR1 LGHDT, CDR2 YNNKEL (reference sequence). CDR3 coding DNA: TGTGCCAGCAGCCCCGGGACAGGTCCTAATCAGCCCCAGCATTTT. It translates to CASSPGTGPNQPQHF.

The J gene is TRBJ2-3, the V gene TRBV7-9; D could derive from TRBD1 or TRBD2 (7 bases each). Germline lookup yields CDR1 SEHNR and CDR2 FQNEAQ (reference sequence). V was shortened by 5 bases and J by 2 bases, with 14 bases between the two germline ends. The CDR3 spans 15 residues. CDR3 nucleotide sequence: TGTGCCAGCAGCCCGAGGGAGGGGGCCACAGATACGCAGTATTTT. This codes for CASSPREGATDTQYF.

V usage is TRBV5-1 and J usage is TRBJ2-1, with no clear D. CDR1 and CDR2 from the germline V gene are SGHRS and YFSETQ. This CDR3 has 15 residues. Trimming took 4 bases from V and 2 from J, leaving 13 bases between them. CDR3 sequence reads: CASSLVGGPYNEQFF. CDR3 bases: TGCGCCAGCAGCCTGGTGGGCGGACCCTACAATGAGCAGTTCTTC.

This clone showed up many times. The rearrangement joins TRBV7-3 to TRBJ2-1, with unresolved D. V lost 2 bases to trimming and J lost 5 bases, with 10 bases between them. The CDR3 is made up of 14 amino acids. Looked up from germline, CDR1 is SGHTA and CDR2 is FQGTGA. The CDR3 DNA reads TGTGCCAGCAGCTTATTAGGCGGAAACAATGAGCAGTTCTTC. Encoded protein: CASSLLGGNNEQFF.

This clone was detected ten times or more. The rearrangement joins TRBV20-1 to TRBJ1-5, with D tentatively TRBD1 (6 bases). Germline CDR1 is DFQATT and CDR2 is SNEGSKA (reference sequence). Trimming took 3 bases from V and 3 from J, leaving 12 bases between them. CDR3 length equals 14 residues. The CDR3 sequence is CSASRGRINQPQHF. CDR3 in DNA: TGCAGTGCTAGCAGGGGTCGGATCAATCAGCCCCAGCATTTT.

This clone was counted a few times. The chain recombines TRBV6-1 with TRBJ2-7; 7 nucleotides match TRBD1. CDR1 and CDR2 from the germline V gene are MNHNS and SASEGT. Losses at the gene ends were 6 bases for V and 2 bases for J; bases not matched to a gene: 7. The CDR3 totals 14 residues. The CDR3 spells CASRKGQGAYEQYF. In DNA form, the CDR3 reads TGTGCCAGCAGAAAGGGGCAGGGGGCCTACGAGCAGTACTTC.

This clone has at least ten counts. The chain links TRBV29-1 to TRBJ1-1, with D unclear. The CDR3 is made up of 12 amino acids. Germline V CDR1 and CDR2: SQVTM, ANQGSEA. The germline V and J ends were trimmed by 5 bases and 6 bases, with 13 bases remaining between them. In nucleotides, the CDR3 is TGCAGCGTTCAAACACCTCCCTCTGAAGCTTTCTTT. It encodes CSVQTPPSEAFF.

This clone was detected a few times. This chain links TRBV15 with TRBJ1-6; the match to TRBD1 covers 7 bases. Germline loops: CDR1 LNHNV, CDR2 YYDKDF (reference sequence). Trimming removed 1 base from V and 3 bases from J; junction bases left unmatched: 0. The CDR3 spans 15 residues. The CDR3 reads CATSRGDSYNSPLHF. The CDR3 DNA reads as TGTGCCACCAGCAGAGGGGACAGCTATAATTCACCCCTCCACTTT.

The chain employs TRBV2 and TRBJ1-2; 7 bases align to TRBD1. The CDR3 runs 14 residues. V was clipped by 6 bases and J by 7 bases; unmatched bases: 11. From germline, CDR1 is SNHLY and CDR2 FYNNEI. CDR3 coding DNA: TGTGCCAGCAGAAGGGGGCCTGAGTCGGGTGGCTACACCTTC. Protein sequence: CASRRGPESGGYTF.

This clone was picked up many times. The chain joins TRBV7-8 to TRBJ2-1, with 8 bases matching TRBD2. The CDR3 length is 17 residues. The germline V gene has CDR1 SGHVS and CDR2 FQNEAQ. The V gene end was trimmed by 0 bases and the J gene end by 0 bases; junction bases not matched to a gene: 4. Written as DNA, the CDR3 is TGTGCCAGCAGCTTAGCGACTAGCGTAGGCTCCTACAATGAGCAGTTCTTC. This translates into CASSLATSVGSYNEQFF.

This chain connects TRBV18 to TRBJ2-7, with D unresolved. CDR3 size: 13 residues. The germline gives CDR1 KGHSH, CDR2 LQKENI. The V end was cut by 3 bases, the J end by 2 bases, with 8 bases between. CDR3 region: CASSPGPPYEQYF. The CDR3 coding sequence is TGTGCCAGCTCACCCGGGCCCCCCTACGAGCAGTACTTC.

The V and J genes are TRBV20-1 and TRBJ2-1; possibly TRBD1 for D (6 bases). In germline, CDR1 is DFQATT, CDR2 SNEGSKA (reference sequence). The length of the CDR3 is 13 residues. The germline V and J ends were trimmed by 0 bases and 12 bases, with 15 bases remaining between them. DNA of the CDR3: TGCAGTGCTAGAGATAGCAGCTCAGGGGTGCAGTTCTTC. It yields the protein CSARDSSSGVQFF.

The chain links TRBV6-2 or TRBV6-3 to TRBJ2-3, with 8 bases aligning to TRBD2. The V segment lost 6 bases and the J segment 2 bases; nucleotides outside the gene matches: 13. CDR3 length equals 17 residues. Germline V gene data show CDR1 as MNHEY and CDR2 as SVGEGT. The CDR3 loop is CASSPTRTSRYTDTQYF. The CDR3 DNA is TGTGCCAGCAGCCCCACTCGGACTAGCAGATACACAGATACGCAGTATTTT.

This clone was counted a few times. V is TRBV6-2 or TRBV6-3 and J is TRBJ1-3; the D gene is possibly TRBD1 (5 bases). V was shortened by 6 bases and J by 0 bases, with 9 bases between the two germline ends. Germline loops: CDR1 MNHEY, CDR2 SVGEGT. There are 14 residues in the CDR3. CDR3 DNA sequence: TGTGCCAGCAGAGGGGAGGGCTCTGGAAACACCATATATTTT. Amino acid sequence: CASRGEGSGNTIYF.

As to this clone: The junction shows a germline mismatch at one end, possibly a read error. The chain employs TRBV6-2 or TRBV6-3 and TRBJ2-2; 9 positions agree with TRBD1. There are 13 residues in the CDR3. Looked up from germline, CDR1 is MNHEY and CDR2 is SVGEGT. In DNA form, the CDR3 reads TGTGCCAGCGGGACAGGGAACACCGGGGAGCTTTGTTTT. It translates to CASGTGNTGELCF.

This chain uses TRBV5-1 with TRBJ1-1, with TRBD1 matching over 9 bases. With V trimmed by 4 bases and J by 2 bases, 15 bases remained unmatched. The CDR3 loop spans 18 amino acids. Germline V gene lookup returns CDR1 SGHRS and CDR2 YFSETQ. The CDR3 DNA follows: TGCGCCAGCAGCGGGGGGGCCACAGGGGGCTTACTTAACACTGAAGCTTTCTTT. It is translated as CASSGGATGGLLNTEAFF. The full variable domain, in which reference TRBV5-1 and TRBJ1-1 provide the parts outside the CDR3, is KAGVTQTPRYLIKTRGQQVTLSCSPISGHRSVSWYQQTPGQGLQFLFEYFSETQRNKGNFPGRFSGRQFSNSRSEMNVSTLELGDSALYLCASSGGATGGLLNTEAFFGQGTRLTVV.

The chain combines TRBV12-3 or TRBV12-4 with TRBJ2-2, with D perhaps TRBD1 (5 bases). Between the trimmed V and J ends, which lost 5 bases and 5 bases, there was a span of 6 bases. The CDR3 is 12 amino acids. CDR3 nucleotides: TGTGCCAGCAGTCAGGGAACCGGGGAGCTGTTTTTT. It is translated as CASSQGTGELFF.

This clone was recorded many times. The chain carries TRBV9 and TRBJ1-1; D may be TRBD1 (6 bases). Between the trimmed V and J ends, which lost 0 bases and 3 bases, there was a span of 15 bases. Germline CDR1 SGDLS, CDR2 YYNGEE. CDR3 length: 16 residues. The DNA for the CDR3 is TGTGCCAGCAGCGTAGGACAGGTTCTCCAGTACACTGAAGCTTTCTTT. Translated: CASSVGQVLQYTEAFF.

The V and J genes are TRBV5-1 and TRBJ1-1, with TRBD1 identical over 11 bases. CDR1 SGHRS and CDR2 YFSETQ come from the germline V gene. The CDR3 consists of 18 residues. After removal of 4 bases from V and 1 base from J, the junction contained 12 bases not matched to a gene. CDR3 nucleotides: TGCGCCAGCAGCGGTGGGGGAGGACAGGGGGCTTGGAACACTGAAGCTTTCTTT. It yields the protein CASSGGGGQGAWNTEAFF.

The sample holds many counts of this clone. Its ends do not fully match the called genes, so a read error is possible. The chain joins TRBV9 to TRBJ2-2; a weak D match, TRBD2 (5 bases). Germline V gives CDR1 SGDLS, CDR2 YYNGEE. This CDR3 is 11 amino acids long. This chain's CDR3 is CASGNTGELVF. The CDR3 bases are TGTGCCAGCGGGAACACCGGGGAGCTGGTTTTT.